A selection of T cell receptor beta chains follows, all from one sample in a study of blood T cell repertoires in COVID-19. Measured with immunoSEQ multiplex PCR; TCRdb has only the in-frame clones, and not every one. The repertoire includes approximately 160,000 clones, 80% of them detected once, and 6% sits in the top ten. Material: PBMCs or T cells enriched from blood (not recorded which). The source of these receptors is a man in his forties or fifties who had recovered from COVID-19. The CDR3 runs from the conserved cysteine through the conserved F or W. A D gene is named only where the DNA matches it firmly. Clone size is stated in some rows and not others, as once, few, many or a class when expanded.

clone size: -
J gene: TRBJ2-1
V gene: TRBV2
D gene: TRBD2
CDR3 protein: CASRETSGGAGEQFF
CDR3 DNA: TGTGCCAGCAGAGAGACTAGCGGGGGGGCGGGTGAGCAGTTCTTC

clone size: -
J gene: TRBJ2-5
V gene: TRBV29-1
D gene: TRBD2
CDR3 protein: CSVDKGLAGGQGETQYF
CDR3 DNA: TGCAGCGTTGATAAGGGGCTAGCGGGGGGCCAGGGGGAGACCCAGTACTTC

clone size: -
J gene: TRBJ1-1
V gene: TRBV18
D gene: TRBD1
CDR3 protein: CASSPDRVNTEAFF
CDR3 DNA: TGTGCCAGCTCACCGGACAGGGTGAACACTGAAGCTTTCTTT

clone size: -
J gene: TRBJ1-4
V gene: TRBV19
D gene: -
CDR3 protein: CASSADKGWSEKLFF
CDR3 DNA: TGTGCCAGTAGTGCGGACAAAGGGTGGTCAGAAAAACTGTTTTTT

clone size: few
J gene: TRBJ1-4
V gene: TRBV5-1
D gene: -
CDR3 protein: CASSLLQGEKLFF
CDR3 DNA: TGCGCCAGCAGCTTGTTACAGGGAGAAAAACTGTTTTTT

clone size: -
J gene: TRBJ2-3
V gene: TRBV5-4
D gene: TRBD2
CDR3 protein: CASSSGRTSATGDTQYF
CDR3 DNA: TGTGCCAGCAGCTCGGGCAGGACTAGCGCGACCGGGGATACGCAGTATTTT

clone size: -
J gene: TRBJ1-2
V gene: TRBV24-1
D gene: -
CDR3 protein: CATSERQGSYGYTF
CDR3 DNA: TGTGCCACCAGTGAAAGGCAGGGAAGCTATGGCTACACCTTC

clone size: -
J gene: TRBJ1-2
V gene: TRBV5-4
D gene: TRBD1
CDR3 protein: CASSPSFTQGQGQDTF
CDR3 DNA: TGTGCCAGCAGCCCCTCCTTCACACAGGGTCAAGGACAGGACACCTTC

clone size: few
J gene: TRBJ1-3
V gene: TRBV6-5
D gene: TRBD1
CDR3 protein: CASRAQGTAGNTIYF
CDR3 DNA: TGTGCCAGCAGGGCACAGGGGACGGCCGGAAACACCATATATTTT

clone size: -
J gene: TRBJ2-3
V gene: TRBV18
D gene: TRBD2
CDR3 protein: CASSPPWTSGGMTDTQYF
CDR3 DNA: TGTGCCAGCTCACCACCGTGGACTAGCGGGGGTATGACAGATACGCAGTATTTT

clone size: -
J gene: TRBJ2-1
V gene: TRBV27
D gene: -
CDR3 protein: CASSFGRAYYNEQFF
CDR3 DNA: TGTGCCAGCAGTTTTGGCAGGGCTTACTACAATGAGCAGTTCTTC

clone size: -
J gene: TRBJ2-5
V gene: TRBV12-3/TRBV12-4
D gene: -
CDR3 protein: CASSSGDGTQYF
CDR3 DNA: TGTGCCAGCAGTTCAGGGGACGGGACCCAGTACTTC

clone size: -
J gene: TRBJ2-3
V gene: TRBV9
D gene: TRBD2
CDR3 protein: CASSVAGGGGTDTQYF
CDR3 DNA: TGTGCCAGCAGCGTAGCCGGCGGGGGGGGCACAGATACGCAGTATTTT

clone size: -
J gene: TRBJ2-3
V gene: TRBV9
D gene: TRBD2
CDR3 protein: CASSALAGGYTNTQYF
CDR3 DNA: TGTGCCAGCAGCGCGCTAGCGGGGGGCTACACAAATACGCAGTATTTT

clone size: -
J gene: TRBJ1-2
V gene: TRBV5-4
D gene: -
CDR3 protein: CASSLGPVDTF
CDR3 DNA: TGTGCCAGCAGCTTGGGGCCAGTGGACACCTTC

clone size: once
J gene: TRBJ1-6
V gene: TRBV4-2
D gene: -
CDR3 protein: CASSPISDRRNSPLHF
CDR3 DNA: TGTGCCAGCAGCCCCATCTCAGACAGGCGAAATTCACCCCTCCACTTT

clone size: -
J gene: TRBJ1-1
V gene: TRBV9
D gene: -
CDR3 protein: CASSPSVGGTEAFF
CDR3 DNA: TGTGCCAGCAGCCCCTCCGTGGGGGGCACTGAAGCTTTCTTT

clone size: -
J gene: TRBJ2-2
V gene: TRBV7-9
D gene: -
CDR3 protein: CASSSTRAGFTGELFF
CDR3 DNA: TGTGCCAGCAGCTCAACTCGGGCGGGATTTACCGGGGAGCTGTTTTTT

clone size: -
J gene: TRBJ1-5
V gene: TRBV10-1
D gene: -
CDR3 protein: CASRLREGVLRPQHF
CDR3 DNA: TGCGCCAGCAGACTAAGAGAGGGAGTGTTGCGGCCCCAGCATTTT

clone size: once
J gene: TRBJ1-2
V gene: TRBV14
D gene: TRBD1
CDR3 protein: CASSRGTGAIANYGYTF
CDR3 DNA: TGTGCCAGCAGCCGGGGGACAGGGGCGATTGCTAACTATGGCTACACCTTC

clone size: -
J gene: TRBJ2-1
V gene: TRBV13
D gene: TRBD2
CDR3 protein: CASSLSGGLSYNEQFF
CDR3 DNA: TGTGCCAGCAGCTTGAGCGGGGGCCTCTCCTACAATGAGCAGTTCTTC

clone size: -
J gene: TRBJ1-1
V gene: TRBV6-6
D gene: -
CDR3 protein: CATALTEAFF
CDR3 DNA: TGTGCCACCGCGCTCACTGAAGCTTTCTTT

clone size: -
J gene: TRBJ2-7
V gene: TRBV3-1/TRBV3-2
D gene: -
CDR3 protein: CASSQDHRSAPNF
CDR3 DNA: TGTGCCAGCAGCCAAGATCATAGGAGCGCTCCGAACTTC

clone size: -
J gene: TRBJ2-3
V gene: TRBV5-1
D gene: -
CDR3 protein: CASSSLAHMDTQYF
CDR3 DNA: TGCGCCAGCAGCTCGCTAGCCCACATGGATACGCAGTATTTT

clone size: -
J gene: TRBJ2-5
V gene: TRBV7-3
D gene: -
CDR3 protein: CASSLGGAQETQYF
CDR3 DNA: TGTGCCAGCAGCTTAGGCGGGGCACAAGAGACCCAGTACTTC

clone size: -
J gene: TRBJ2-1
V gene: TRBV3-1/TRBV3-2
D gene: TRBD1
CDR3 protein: CASSQDMARGRDEQFF
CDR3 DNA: TGTGCCAGCAGCCAAGATATGGCCAGGGGGCGGGATGAGCAGTTCTTC

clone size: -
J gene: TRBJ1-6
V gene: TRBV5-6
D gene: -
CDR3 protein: CASTTGGSYNSPLHF
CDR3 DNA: TGTGCCAGCACTACGGGGGGCTCCTATAATTCACCCCTCCACTTT